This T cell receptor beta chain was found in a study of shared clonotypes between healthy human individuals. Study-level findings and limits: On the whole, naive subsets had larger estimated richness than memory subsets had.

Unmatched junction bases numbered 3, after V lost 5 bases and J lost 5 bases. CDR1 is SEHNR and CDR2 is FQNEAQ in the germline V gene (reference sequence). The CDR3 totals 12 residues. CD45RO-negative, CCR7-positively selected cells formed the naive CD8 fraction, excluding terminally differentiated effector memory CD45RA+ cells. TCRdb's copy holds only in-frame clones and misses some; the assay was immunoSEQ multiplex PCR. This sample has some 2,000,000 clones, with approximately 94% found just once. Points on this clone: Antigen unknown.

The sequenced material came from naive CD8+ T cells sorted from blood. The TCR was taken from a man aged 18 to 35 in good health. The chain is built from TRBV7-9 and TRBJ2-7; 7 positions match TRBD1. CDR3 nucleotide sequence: TGTGCCAGCAGCGACAGGGTCCACGAGCAGTACTTC. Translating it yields CASSDRVHEQYF.